This is a list of T cell receptor beta chains from one sample in a study of T cells in localized non-small cell lung cancer. Generated by immunoSEQ multiplex PCR, the TCRdb table keeps only in-frame clones and is missing some. The sample carries 70,000 or so clones, around 84% recorded once. The sequenced sample was peripheral blood, obtained before any cancer treatment. The receptors were gathered from a female donor older than 55 with stage I lung adenocarcinoma. Each CDR3 is given with its conserved first and last residue. D genes are given only for firm matches.

D gene: -; J gene: TRBJ1-1; V gene: TRBV19; CDR3 protein: CASNREERGTEAFF
D gene: TRBD1; J gene: TRBJ2-3; V gene: TRBV5-8; CDR3 protein: CASSLGGQGADTQYF
D gene: -; J gene: TRBJ2-7; V gene: TRBV6-5; CDR3 protein: CATSASAYYEQYF
D gene: -; J gene: TRBJ1-4; V gene: TRBV5-1; CDR3 protein: CASSLGLTGSTNEKLFF
D gene: TRBD1; J gene: TRBJ1-4; V gene: TRBV19; CDR3 protein: CASTTETGTNEKLFF
D gene: -; J gene: TRBJ2-7; V gene: TRBV10-3; CDR3 protein: CAIRSDSAGYEQYF
D gene: TRBD1; J gene: TRBJ2-1; V gene: TRBV5-6; CDR3 protein: CASAVTGRVSYNEQFF
D gene: -; J gene: TRBJ1-6; V gene: TRBV18; CDR3 protein: CASSLGQNLGSPLHF
D gene: -; J gene: TRBJ1-4; V gene: TRBV7-9; CDR3 protein: CASSAANEKLFF
D gene: TRBD2; J gene: TRBJ2-3; V gene: TRBV9; CDR3 protein: CASSERLASDTQYF